This T cell receptor beta chain was captured by sequencing in a study of blood T cell repertoires in COVID-19. Study-level background: Sites in the United States, Italy and Spain provided acute and convalescent COVID-19 samples. The cDNA or gDNA used as material had been derived from T cells, B-cell-depleted T cells, or PBMCs.

This CDR3 has 17 amino acids. Germline V gene sequence: CDR1 ENHRY, CDR2 SYGVKD. V gave up 5 bases and J gave up 8 bases, with 27 bases separating them. Source study methods: Scientists estimated how many nucleated cells there were by amplifying reference gene primers. The table came from immunoSEQ multiplex PCR; TCRdb's copy has only in-frame clones and leaves some out. Clone size and V and J calls were adopted from that table, with D and trimming inferred from the DNA. The sample consists of about 360,000 clones, less than 90% of them appearing once. Sequencing input: peripheral blood. The sequence derives from a woman aged 55-69 years with COVID-19, enrolled during active disease. J is TRBJ1-1 and V is TRBV10-3; D unresolved. In DNA, the CDR3 is TGTGCCATCAGTCCTGACTCCCCTGCGACCGGGTTTGCAGAAGCTTTCTTT. Translated: CAISPDSPATGFAEAFF.